Below are 22 T cell receptor beta chains sequenced from a single sample in a study of cytomegalovirus exposure and HLA in healthy donors. The PCR was carried out with 60 Vbeta primers and 13 Jbeta primers. Sequencing used immunoSEQ multiplex PCR; TCRdb keeps in-frame clones, though not all of them. The sample has 110,000 or so clones, approximately 80% seen once. Sequenced: PBMCs. The receptors derive from a male donor in good health and CMV-seronegative.

This chain links TRBV9 with TRBJ2-1, with TRBD2 matching over 13 bases. Germline V gene sequence: CDR1 SGDLS, CDR2 YYNGEE. This CDR3 comprises 18 residues. V lost 0 bases, J lost 1 base, and 4 bases stayed unmatched. The CDR3 here is CASSVELAGGRSYNEQFF. In nucleotides, the CDR3 is TGTGCCAGCAGCGTAGAACTAGCGGGAGGGCGTTCCTACAATGAGCAGTTCTTC.

This chain links TRBV25-1 with TRBJ2-5; D remains ambiguous. There are 12 residues in the CDR3. V was trimmed by 5 bases and J by 5 bases, leaving 9 bases between them. Germline CDR1 MGHDK, CDR2 SYGVNS. CDR3 loop: CASSLPGETQYF. CDR3 DNA sequence: TGTGCCAGCAGTCTCCCCGGGGAGACCCAGTACTTC.

The V gene is TRBV28, the J gene TRBJ1-5; no reliable D call. Germline CDR1 MDHEN, CDR2 SYDVKM. The CDR3 sequence is 16 residues long. Deletions cut 5 bases from V and 3 bases from J, with 17 bases between. The CDR3 is CASSPQADGYNQPQHF. The DNA of the CDR3 is TGTGCCAGCAGTCCCCAAGCGGACGGATACAATCAGCCCCAGCATTTT.

The rearrangement uses TRBV18 and TRBJ2-5; D possibly corresponds to TRBD2 (6 bases). The germline V gene encodes CDR1 KGHSH and CDR2 LQKENI. The CDR3 has 14 residues. Trimming shortened V by 3 bases and J by 11 bases, and 19 bases separated the two germline ends. In nucleotides, the CDR3 is TGTGCCAGCTCACCGGGGCAGACAAGTCGGGAGCAGTACTTC. Translating it yields CASSPGQTSREQYF.

The chain joins TRBV7-8 to TRBJ2-2, with a possible D match to TRBD2 (5 bases). Trimming left V 1 base short and J 6 bases short, with 12 bases between. Germline V CDR1 and CDR2: SGHVS, FQNEAQ. The CDR3 extends over 15 amino acids. Here the CDR3 reads CASSLVASLAGELFF. CDR3 nucleotides: TGTGCCAGCAGCTTAGTCGCTAGCCTCGCCGGGGAGCTGTTTTTT.

In regard to this clone: Other DNA sequences of this sample code for an identical CDR3. The rearrangement joins TRBV18 to TRBJ1-1; TRBD1 might be the D (6 bases). The CDR3 runs 14 residues. V was shortened by 6 bases and J by 1 base, with 12 bases between the two germline ends. Looked up from germline, CDR1 is KGHSH and CDR2 is LQKENI. The CDR3 reads CASSPRGGNTEAFF. Here the CDR3 DNA reads TGTGCCAGCTCCCCCAGGGGTGGGAACACTGAAGCTTTCTTT.

The rearrangement uses TRBV19 and TRBJ2-3; 11 bases agree with TRBD2. Germline V gene sequence: CDR1 LNHDA, CDR2 SQIVND (reference sequence). The CDR3 is 16 residues long. Trimming at V came to 1 base and at J to 7 bases, leaving 7 bases not matched to a gene. CDR3 sequence: CASSIAALAGANTQYF. The CDR3 bases are TGTGCCAGTAGTATAGCCGCACTAGCGGGAGCCAATACGCAGTATTTT.

This clone has ten or more counts. V and J are TRBV29-1 and TRBJ2-1; 13 positions match TRBD2. After removal of 6 bases from V and 3 bases from J, the junction contained 5 bases not matched to a gene. The V gene's germline CDR1 is SQVTM and CDR2 ANQGSEA. The CDR3 sequence is 15 residues long. This CDR3 reads CSVGLAGVDYNEQFF. DNA for the CDR3: TGCAGCGTCGGACTAGCGGGAGTGGACTACAATGAGCAGTTCTTC.

The CDR3: CASSQFRDSATGELFF. Written as DNA, the CDR3 is TGCGCCAGCAGCCAGTTCCGGGACAGTGCCACCGGGGAGCTGTTTTTT. This chain joins TRBV4-1 and TRBJ2-2, with TRBD1 matching over 7 bases. This CDR3 is 16 amino acids long. Per the germline V gene, CDR1 is MGHRA and CDR2 is YSYEKL. V dropped 3 bases and J dropped 4; count of bases not matched to a gene: 8.

The J gene is TRBJ1-2, the V gene TRBV2; D remains ambiguous. The germline V gene encodes CDR1 SNHLY and CDR2 FYNNEI. The CDR3 is 15 residues long. V dropped 2 bases and J dropped 4 bases, with 14 bases sitting between them. CDR3 amino acids: CASSESGTLSYGYTF. CDR3 DNA: TGTGCCAGCAGTGAATCGGGTACTTTAAGCTATGGCTACACCTTC.

There are a few counts of this clone. In nucleotides, the CDR3 is TGTGCCAGCAGCTGGGCGGGGACGGGCACAGATACGCAGTATTTT. Translated: CASSWAGTGTDTQYF. V is TRBV5-4 and J is TRBJ2-3; D may be TRBD2 (6 bases). Per the germline V gene, CDR1 is SGHNT and CDR2 is YYREEE (reference sequence). The CDR3 contains 15 residues. Trimming left V 3 bases short and J 1 base short, with 12 bases between.

This chain joins TRBV25-1 and TRBJ2-1; 11 nucleotides agree with TRBD2. The CDR3 length is 17 residues. Trimming cost V 3 bases and J 0 bases; bases outside gene matches: 4. Germline CDR1 reads MGHDK; CDR2 reads SYGVNS. CDR3 protein: CASSELGTSGSYNEQFF. CDR3 DNA: TGTGCCAGCAGTGAGCTCGGGACTAGCGGCTCCTACAATGAGCAGTTCTTC.

The gene calls are TRBV6-5 and TRBJ1-2, with D possibly TRBD1 on 5 matching bases. CDR3 size: 12 residues. Germline CDR1 reads MNHEY; CDR2 reads SVGAGI. V lost 6 bases to trimming and J lost 8 bases, with 13 bases between them. The CDR3 sequence is CASSSRASGYTF. In DNA, the CDR3 is TGTGCCAGCAGCTCCAGGGCGTCCGGCTACACCTTC.

This chain connects TRBV27 to TRBJ1-1; perhaps TRBD1 as D (6 bases). Between the trimmed V and J ends, which lost 4 bases and 3 bases, there was a span of 12 bases. The CDR3 length is 14 residues. Germline V gene lookup returns CDR1 MNHEY and CDR2 SMNVEV (reference sequence). The CDR3 here is CASSYQGSDTEAFF. The DNA for the CDR3 is TGTGCCAGCAGTTACCAGGGGTCGGACACTGAAGCTTTCTTT.

A few counts support this clone. V usage is TRBV6-5 and J usage is TRBJ1-1, with D perhaps matching TRBD1 (6 bases). Between the trimmed V and J ends, which lost 2 bases and 3 bases, there was a span of 10 bases. The CDR3 loop spans 14 amino acids. CDR1 is MNHEY and CDR2 is SVGAGI in the germline V gene. The CDR3 region has the DNA TGTGCCAGCAGTTACCGGGGACACCACACTGAAGCTTTCTTT. It translates to CASSYRGHHTEAFF.

The rearrangement links TRBV10-1 to TRBJ2-7; 7 bases match TRBD2. The germline V gene has CDR1 WNHNN and CDR2 SYGVQD (reference sequence). The CDR3 covers 14 residues. Trimming took 6 bases from V and 7 from J; bases not matched to a gene: 12. CDR3 loop: CASSPSGQGGEQYF. The CDR3, as DNA: TGCGCCAGCAGCCCTAGCGGCCAAGGAGGAGAGCAGTACTTC.

The chain combines TRBV5-1 with TRBJ2-7; 8 bases line up with TRBD1. CDR1 and CDR2 from the germline V gene are SGHRS and YFSETQ. After removal of 4 bases from V and 4 bases from J, the junction contained 4 bases not matched to a gene. This CDR3 is built from 13 residues. CDR3 sequence (DNA): TGCGCCAGCAGCCTGACAGGGGAGTACGAGCAGTACTTC. Translated, it gives CASSLTGEYEQYF.

The chain combines TRBV2 with TRBJ2-1; D is ambiguous. CDR3 length equals 15 residues. The V and J ends lost 6 bases and 6 bases respectively, with 18 bases between them. CDR1 is SNHLY and CDR2 is FYNNEI in the germline V gene. CDR3 nucleotide sequence: TGTGCCAGCAGCGACACCAACGTTAGAACCAATGAGCAGTTCTTC. Its translation is CASSDTNVRTNEQFF.

This chain uses TRBV11-2 with TRBJ2-2; 10 bases fit TRBD2. The V and J ends lost 5 bases and 0 bases, in that order; junction bases with no gene match: 3. CDR3 length equals 16 residues. Germline-derived CDR1 and CDR2 are SGHAT and FQNNGV. The CDR3 DNA reads TGTGCCAGCAGCGCCGGACTAGCGGCGAACACCGGGGAGCTGTTTTTT. Translating gives CASSAGLAANTGELFF.

This CDR3 is CASSPGTGIQYTEAFF. The CDR3, as DNA: TGTGCCAGCAGCCCCGGGACAGGGATTCAGTACACTGAAGCTTTCTTT. The chain uses TRBV7-3 and TRBJ1-1; 9 positions agree with TRBD1. The ends lost 5 bases at V and 3 bases at J; junction bases unmatched: 10. Germline CDR1 SGHTA, CDR2 FQGTGA. CDR3 length equals 16 residues.

V and J are TRBV27 and TRBJ2-5; the match to TRBD2 covers 13 bases. The CDR3 covers 16 residues. V dropped 5 bases and J dropped 4; count of bases not matched to a gene: 7. The germline V gene has CDR1 MNHEY and CDR2 SMNVEV (reference sequence). CDR3 DNA: TGTGCCAGCAGTCCACTAGCGGGAGGGCCGAGAGAGACCCAGTACTTC. Its translation: CASSPLAGGPRETQYF.

The gene calls are TRBV7-2 and TRBJ2-3; possible D gene TRBD2, 6 bases. Germline CDR1 SGHTA, CDR2 FQGNSA. V was cut by 1 base and J by 4 bases, with 12 bases left in between. The CDR3 contains 15 residues. This CDR3 is CASSLGTTRADTQYF. For the CDR3, the DNA is TGTGCCAGCAGCTTAGGGACGACTAGGGCAGATACGCAGTATTTT.